Listed below are T cell receptor beta chains from one sample, sequenced in a study of cytomegalovirus exposure and HLA in healthy donors. Sequencing was performed with immunoSEQ multiplex PCR; in TCRdb, only in-frame clones are kept and a portion is missing. Counted here are about 130,000 clones, 76% occurring once; the ten biggest clones make up roughly 3%. The sample comprised PBMCs. Source of these receptors: a man aged 35 to 55 in good health and CMV-seronegative. CDR3s include the opening cysteine and the closing phenylalanine or tryptophan.

cdr3_length: 17
v_call: TRBV4-3
cdr3_aa: CASSQGGGLAGYNEQFF

cdr3_length: 15
v_call: TRBV6-1
cdr3_aa: CASSDRGKGSYEQYF

cdr3_length: 16
v_call: TRBV5-4
cdr3_aa: CASSSEGRGGYNEQFF

cdr3_length: 17
v_call: TRBV5-4
cdr3_aa: CASSVAPGAQYTGELFF

cdr3_length: 15
v_call: TRBV6-5
cdr3_aa: CASSYSIGVDTEAFF

cdr3_length: 13
v_call: TRBV5-4
cdr3_aa: CATMSGAENIQYF

cdr3_length: 16
v_call: TRBV6-5
cdr3_aa: CASSYSTGGASYEQYF

cdr3_length: 15
v_call: TRBV7-9
cdr3_aa: CASSLEDRGAYGYTF

cdr3_length: 12
v_call: TRBV5-1
cdr3_aa: CASRPDSYEQYF

cdr3_length: 16
v_call: TRBV10-3
cdr3_aa: CAISESGQGEGETQYF

cdr3_length: 11
v_call: TRBV19
cdr3_aa: CASSSQNIQYF

cdr3_length: 14
v_call: TRBV29-1
cdr3_aa: CSVVDRGFFHEQYF

cdr3_length: 16
v_call: TRBV5-1
cdr3_aa: CASSWKREGVTDTQYF

cdr3_length: 13
v_call: TRBV6-4
cdr3_aa: CASSPQDEAEAFF

cdr3_length: 16
v_call: TRBV14
cdr3_aa: CASSQDHRGLGDTQYF

cdr3_length: 15
v_call: TRBV10-3
cdr3_aa: CAISEGTGHSYEQYF

cdr3_length: 15
v_call: TRBV30
cdr3_aa: CAWSRLAGAQETQYF

cdr3_length: 15
v_call: TRBV4-3
cdr3_aa: CASRRDSTSYTEAFF

cdr3_length: 14
v_call: TRBV2
cdr3_aa: CAALLQMSSYEQYF

cdr3_length: 16
v_call: TRBV5-6
cdr3_aa: CASTEPLRGAHNEQFF

cdr3_length: 14
v_call: TRBV5-8
cdr3_aa: CASRSSGGLYGYTF

cdr3_length: 16
v_call: TRBV5-6
cdr3_aa: CASSFGLAGPSYEQYF

cdr3_length: 12
v_call: TRBV10-1
cdr3_aa: CASLSGNYEQYF

cdr3_length: 16
v_call: TRBV9
cdr3_aa: CASSVAPLGDTGELFF

cdr3_length: 16
v_call: TRBV27
cdr3_aa: CATIERSPGPNTEAFF

cdr3_length: 13
v_call: TRBV30
cdr3_aa: CAWSSTGNYEQYF

cdr3_length: 17
v_call: TRBV4-3
cdr3_aa: CASSQDRGTHNTGELFF

cdr3_length: 16
v_call: TRBV7-2
cdr3_aa: CASSYPPGGMRETQYF

cdr3_length: 15
v_call: TRBV7-2
cdr3_aa: CASSPSQGGNEKLFF

cdr3_length: 11
v_call: TRBV20-1
cdr3_aa: CSAGGTDTQYF

cdr3_length: 14
v_call: TRBV30
cdr3_aa: CAWSVQQGYGEQYF

cdr3_length: 14
v_call: TRBV7-9
cdr3_aa: CASSLGLTNEKLFF

cdr3_length: 14
v_call: TRBV5-6
cdr3_aa: CASSWGVSSYEQYF

cdr3_length: 13
v_call: TRBV28
cdr3_aa: CAIMRRQTYEQYF

cdr3_length: 13
v_call: TRBV5-1
cdr3_aa: CASSLGSGREAFF